Listed below are T cell receptor beta chains from one sample, sequenced in a study of T cells in Graves' hyperthyroidism and ophthalmopathy. TCRdb reanalysed the multiplex PCR reads using MiXCR and keeps one entry per CDR3 protein. The sample carries 300,000 to 450,000 distinct CDR3 sequences, around 13% recorded once. The specimen was blood. The source is a woman in her late teens or twenties with Graves' hyperthyroidism. CDR3s include the opening cysteine and the closing phenylalanine or tryptophan.

j_call: TRBJ1-1
v_call: TRBV12-3/TRBV12-4
cdr3_aa: CASCPEVNTEAFF

j_call: TRBJ1-1
v_call: TRBV2
cdr3_aa: CATQAGWSEAFF

j_call: TRBJ2-2
v_call: TRBV9
cdr3_aa: CASSVVTGDRSTGELFF

j_call: TRBJ2-3
v_call: TRBV6-1
cdr3_aa: CASTRETVTDTQYF

j_call: TRBJ2-1
v_call: TRBV3-1
cdr3_aa: CASSQEAALAGNYNEQFF

j_call: TRBJ1-6
v_call: TRBV7-9
cdr3_aa: CASSPGRVNNSPLHF

j_call: TRBJ1-2
v_call: TRBV29-1
cdr3_aa: CSVEPGQIDGYTF

j_call: TRBJ2-2
v_call: TRBV6-1
cdr3_aa: CASSGGFGVTGELFF

j_call: TRBJ2-1
v_call: TRBV6-1
cdr3_aa: CASSDLGLAGGNEQFF

j_call: TRBJ2-1
v_call: TRBV18
cdr3_aa: CASSLIKSLSRIYNEQFF

j_call: TRBJ1-5
v_call: TRBV28
cdr3_aa: CASSYNDFRPQHF

j_call: TRBJ1-2
v_call: TRBV6-1
cdr3_aa: CASSDPTTGNYGYTF

j_call: TRBJ2-1
v_call: TRBV19
cdr3_aa: CASSAPASGASSYNEQFF

j_call: TRBJ1-2
v_call: TRBV28
cdr3_aa: CASSRLPGGGDYGYTF

j_call: TRBJ2-2
v_call: TRBV28
cdr3_aa: CASSLSFRTGVPTGELFF

j_call: TRBJ2-1
v_call: TRBV7-3
cdr3_aa: CASSLGKTINEQFF

j_call: TRBJ1-1
v_call: TRBV10-3
cdr3_aa: CAIQGPTEAFF

j_call: TRBJ2-3
v_call: TRBV5-1
cdr3_aa: CASSLGGAADTQYF

j_call: TRBJ2-3
v_call: TRBV19
cdr3_aa: CASGGGVRDAQYF

j_call: TRBJ2-7
v_call: TRBV18
cdr3_aa: CASSPTSGSWYEQYF

j_call: TRBJ2-1
v_call: TRBV20-1
cdr3_aa: CSANLYNEQFF

j_call: TRBJ2-1
v_call: TRBV9
cdr3_aa: CASSPRPSSGRPGSEQFF

j_call: TRBJ1-1
v_call: TRBV5-1
cdr3_aa: CASSLAQAGEGNTEAFF

j_call: TRBJ2-7
v_call: TRBV5-6
cdr3_aa: CASSTDLSDREQYF

j_call: TRBJ1-2
v_call: TRBV6-1
cdr3_aa: CASSGTGAFYGYTF

j_call: TRBJ2-7
v_call: TRBV2
cdr3_aa: CASSELGLAETGEQYF

j_call: TRBJ1-1
v_call: TRBV6-2/TRBV6-3
cdr3_aa: CASKVAGMNTEAFF

j_call: TRBJ2-3
v_call: TRBV7-3
cdr3_aa: CASSLIAASTDTQYF

j_call: TRBJ2-2
v_call: TRBV12-3/TRBV12-4
cdr3_aa: CASKLLTGLAGTGELFF

j_call: TRBJ2-5
v_call: TRBV27
cdr3_aa: CASSSRGTRKTQYF

j_call: TRBJ2-1
v_call: TRBV18
cdr3_aa: CASSPLTGTIYNEQFF

j_call: TRBJ2-1
v_call: TRBV7-3
cdr3_aa: CASSFIGGQDNEQFF

j_call: TRBJ1-6
v_call: TRBV9
cdr3_aa: CASSVGSDGYNSPLHF

j_call: TRBJ1-2
v_call: TRBV28
cdr3_aa: CASRAGAVVYGYTF

j_call: TRBJ2-2
v_call: TRBV27
cdr3_aa: CASSLNGGLYTGELFF

j_call: TRBJ2-7
v_call: TRBV27
cdr3_aa: CASSLGLELYEQYF

j_call: TRBJ1-2
v_call: TRBV5-5
cdr3_aa: CASSSAALYGYTF

j_call: TRBJ2-1
v_call: TRBV4-1
cdr3_aa: CASRTGQAGSNEQFF

j_call: TRBJ2-3
v_call: TRBV20-1
cdr3_aa: CSASGTRLGSTDTQYF

j_call: TRBJ2-2
v_call: TRBV6-5
cdr3_aa: CASGLWRDTNTGELFF

j_call: TRBJ2-1
v_call: TRBV27
cdr3_aa: CASSFSGQVGEQFF

j_call: TRBJ2-5
v_call: TRBV20-1
cdr3_aa: CSARDPALLTQETQYF